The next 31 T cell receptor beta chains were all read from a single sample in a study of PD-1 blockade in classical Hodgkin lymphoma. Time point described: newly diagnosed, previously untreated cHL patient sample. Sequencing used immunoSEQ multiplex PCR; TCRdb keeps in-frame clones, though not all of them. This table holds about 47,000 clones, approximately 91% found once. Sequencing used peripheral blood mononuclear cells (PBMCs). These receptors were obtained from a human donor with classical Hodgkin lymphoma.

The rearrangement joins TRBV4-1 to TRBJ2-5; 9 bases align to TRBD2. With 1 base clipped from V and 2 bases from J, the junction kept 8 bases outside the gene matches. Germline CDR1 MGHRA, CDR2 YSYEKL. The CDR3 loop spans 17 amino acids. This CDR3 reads CASSQASTSGTQETQYF. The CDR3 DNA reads TGCGCCAGCAGCCAAGCCTCGACTAGCGGAACTCAAGAGACCCAGTACTTC.

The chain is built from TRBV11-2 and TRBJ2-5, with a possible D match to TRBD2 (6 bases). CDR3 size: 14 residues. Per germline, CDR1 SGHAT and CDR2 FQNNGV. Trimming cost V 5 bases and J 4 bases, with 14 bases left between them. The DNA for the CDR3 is TGTGCCAGCAGCGCGGGACCCTTTGGAGAGACCCAGTACTTC. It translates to CASSAGPFGETQYF.

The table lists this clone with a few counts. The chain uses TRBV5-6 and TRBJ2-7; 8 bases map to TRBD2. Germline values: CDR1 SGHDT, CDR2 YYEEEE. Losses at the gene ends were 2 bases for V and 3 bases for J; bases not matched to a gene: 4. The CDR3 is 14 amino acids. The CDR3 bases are TGTGCCAGCAGCTTAGCGGGAGCCGTCTACGAGCAGTACTTC. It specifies CASSLAGAVYEQYF.

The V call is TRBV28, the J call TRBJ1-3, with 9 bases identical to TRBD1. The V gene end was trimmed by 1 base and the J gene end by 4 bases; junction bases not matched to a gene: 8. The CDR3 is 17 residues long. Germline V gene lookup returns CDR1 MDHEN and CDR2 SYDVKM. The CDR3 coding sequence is TGTGCCAGCAGTTTATTCCGGGACAGGGCCAGGGGAAACACCATATATTTT. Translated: CASSLFRDRARGNTIYF.

This CDR3 reads CASSIDDRTNFFNTNTGELFF. DNA for the CDR3: TGTGCCAGTAGTATAGATGACAGAACTAATTTCTTCAACACAAACACCGGGGAGCTGTTTTTT. The V call is TRBV19, the J call TRBJ2-2, with D perhaps TRBD1 (5 bases). The CDR3 runs 21 residues. CDR1 LNHDA and CDR2 SQIVND come from the germline V gene (reference sequence). The ends were cut back, 0 bases at V and 2 bases at J, with 25 bases in the middle.

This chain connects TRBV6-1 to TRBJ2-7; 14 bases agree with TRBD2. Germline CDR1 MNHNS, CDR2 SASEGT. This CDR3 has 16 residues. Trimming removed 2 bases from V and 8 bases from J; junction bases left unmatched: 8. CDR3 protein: CASSELGGLAGVKQYV. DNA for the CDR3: TGTGCCAGCAGTGAATTAGGGGGACTAGCGGGAGTTAAGCAGTACGTC.

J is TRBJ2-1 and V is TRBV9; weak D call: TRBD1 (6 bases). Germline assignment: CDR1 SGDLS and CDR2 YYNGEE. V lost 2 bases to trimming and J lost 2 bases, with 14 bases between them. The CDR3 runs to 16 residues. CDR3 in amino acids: CASSVQDSLTYNEQFF. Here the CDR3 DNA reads TGTGCCAGCAGCGTCCAGGACAGCCTGACCTACAATGAGCAGTTCTTC.

The chain's CDR3 is CASSVSGSINEQFF. The CDR3 region has the DNA TGTGCCAGCAGCGTTAGCGGGAGTATCAATGAGCAGTTCTTC. This chain joins TRBV9 and TRBJ2-1; 9 bases map to TRBD2. The CDR3 sequence is 14 residues long. Germline-derived CDR1 and CDR2 are SGDLS and YYNGEE. V gave up 2 bases and J gave up 6 bases; unmatched junction bases: 3.

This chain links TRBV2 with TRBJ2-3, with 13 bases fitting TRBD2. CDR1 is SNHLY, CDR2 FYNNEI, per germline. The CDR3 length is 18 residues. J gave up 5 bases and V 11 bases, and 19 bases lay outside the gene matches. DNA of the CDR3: TGTGCCCAGCAAGGTCGGAAACTAGCGGGAGGGCCGAAAGATACGCAGTATTTT. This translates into CAQQGRKLAGGPKDTQYF.

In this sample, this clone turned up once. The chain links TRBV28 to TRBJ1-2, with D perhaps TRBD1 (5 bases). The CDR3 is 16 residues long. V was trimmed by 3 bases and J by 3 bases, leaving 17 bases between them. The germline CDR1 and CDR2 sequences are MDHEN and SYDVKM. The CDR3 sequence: CASSFIGTLRDYGYTF. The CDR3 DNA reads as TGTGCCAGCAGTTTCATCGGGACGCTTCGGGACTATGGCTACACCTTC.

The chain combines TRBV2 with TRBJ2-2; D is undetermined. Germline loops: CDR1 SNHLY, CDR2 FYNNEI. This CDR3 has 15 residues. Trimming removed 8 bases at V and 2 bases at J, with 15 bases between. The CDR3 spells CASENPGFNTGELFF. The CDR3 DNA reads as TGTGCCAGCGAGAACCCAGGATTTAACACCGGGGAGCTGTTTTTT.

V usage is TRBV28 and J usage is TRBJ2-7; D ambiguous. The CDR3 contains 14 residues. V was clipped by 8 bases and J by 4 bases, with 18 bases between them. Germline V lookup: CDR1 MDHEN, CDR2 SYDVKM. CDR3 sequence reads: CASSEHGPKYEQYF. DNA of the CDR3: TGTGCCAGCTCGGAACACGGGCCAAAATACGAGCAGTACTTC.

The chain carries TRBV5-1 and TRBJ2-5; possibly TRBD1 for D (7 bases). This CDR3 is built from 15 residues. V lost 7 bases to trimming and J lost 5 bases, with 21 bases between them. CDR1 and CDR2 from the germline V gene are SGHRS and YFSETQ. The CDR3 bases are TGCGCCAGCTTCCAGCAGGGGGGTTCGGGTGAGACCCAGTACTTC. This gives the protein CASFQQGGSGETQYF.

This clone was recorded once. The CDR3 region has the DNA TGTGCCAGCAGCTTAGGGTTACAGGGTCCCGGGGAGCTGTTTTTT. It encodes CASSLGLQGPGELFF. The V gene is TRBV7-9, the J gene TRBJ2-2, with D possibly TRBD1 on 6 matching bases. Germline V gene lookup returns CDR1 SEHNR and CDR2 FQNEAQ (reference sequence). Trimming removed 1 base from V and 6 bases from J, with 12 bases in between. The CDR3 is made up of 15 amino acids.

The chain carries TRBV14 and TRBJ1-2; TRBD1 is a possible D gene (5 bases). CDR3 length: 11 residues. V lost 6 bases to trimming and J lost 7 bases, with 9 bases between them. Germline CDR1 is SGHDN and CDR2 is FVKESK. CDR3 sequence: CASSLGGGYTF. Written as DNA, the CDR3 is TGTGCCAGCAGTCTTGGGGGTGGCTACACCTTC.

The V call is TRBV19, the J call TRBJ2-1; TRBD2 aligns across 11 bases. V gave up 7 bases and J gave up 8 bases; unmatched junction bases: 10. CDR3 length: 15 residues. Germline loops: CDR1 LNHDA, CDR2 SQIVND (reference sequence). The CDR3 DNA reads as TGTGCCAGTACCAACCTAGCGGGAGGAAGGGATGAGCAGTTCTTC. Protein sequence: CASTNLAGGRDEQFF.

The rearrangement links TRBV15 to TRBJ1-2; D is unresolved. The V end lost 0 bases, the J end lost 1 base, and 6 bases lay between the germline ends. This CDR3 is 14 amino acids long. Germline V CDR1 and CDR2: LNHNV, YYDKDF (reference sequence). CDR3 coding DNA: TGTGCCACCAGCAGAGACGCCGATAACTATGGCTACACCTTC. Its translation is CATSRDADNYGYTF.

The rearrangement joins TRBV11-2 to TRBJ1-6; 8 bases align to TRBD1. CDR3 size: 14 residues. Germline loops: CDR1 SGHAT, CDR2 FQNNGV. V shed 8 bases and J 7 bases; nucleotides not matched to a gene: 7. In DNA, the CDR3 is TGTGCCAGCTCAGGACAGGGAGGAAATTCACCCCTCCACTTT. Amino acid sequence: CASSGQGGNSPLHF. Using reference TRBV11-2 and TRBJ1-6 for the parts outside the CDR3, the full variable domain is EAGVAQSPRYKIIEKRQSVAFWCNPISGHATLYWYQQILGQGPKLLIQFQNNGVVDDSQLPKDRFSAERLKGVDSTLKIQPAKLEDSAVYLCASSGQGGNSPLHFGNGTRLTVT.

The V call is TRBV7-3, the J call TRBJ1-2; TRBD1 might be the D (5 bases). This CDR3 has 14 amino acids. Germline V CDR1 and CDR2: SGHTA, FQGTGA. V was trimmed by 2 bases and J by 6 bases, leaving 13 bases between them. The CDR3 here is CASSLLGVGDGYTF. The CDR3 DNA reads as TGTGCCAGCAGCTTATTAGGGGTCGGGGATGGCTACACCTTC.

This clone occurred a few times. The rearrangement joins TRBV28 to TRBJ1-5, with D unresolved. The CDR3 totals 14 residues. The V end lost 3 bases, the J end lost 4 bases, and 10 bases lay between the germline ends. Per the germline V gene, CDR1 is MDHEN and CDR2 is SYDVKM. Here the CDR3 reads CASSFLQINQPQHF. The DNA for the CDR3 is TGTGCCAGCAGTTTCCTACAGATAAATCAGCCCCAGCATTTT.

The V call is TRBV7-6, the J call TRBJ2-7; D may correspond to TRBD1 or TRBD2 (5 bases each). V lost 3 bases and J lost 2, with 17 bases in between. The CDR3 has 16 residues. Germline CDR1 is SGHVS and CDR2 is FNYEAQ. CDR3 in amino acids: CASSLISQLGPYEQYF. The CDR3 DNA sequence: TGTGCCAGCAGCTTGATCTCCCAACTGGGACCCTACGAGCAGTACTTC.

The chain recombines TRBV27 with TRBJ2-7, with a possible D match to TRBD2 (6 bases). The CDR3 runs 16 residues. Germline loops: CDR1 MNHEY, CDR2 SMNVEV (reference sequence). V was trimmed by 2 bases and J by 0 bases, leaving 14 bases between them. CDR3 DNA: TGTGCCAGCAGTTTAGGCGGGAAATACTACTCCTACGAGCAGTACTTC. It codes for CASSLGGKYYSYEQYF.

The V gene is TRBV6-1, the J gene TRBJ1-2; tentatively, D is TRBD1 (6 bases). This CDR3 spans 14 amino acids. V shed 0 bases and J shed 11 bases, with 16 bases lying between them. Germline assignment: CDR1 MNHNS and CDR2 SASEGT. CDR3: CASSEAPGHNSYTF. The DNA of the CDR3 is TGTGCCAGCAGTGAAGCCCCGGGACATAACTCTTACACCTTC.

CDR3 sequence reads: CASSEMVTGELFF. Here the CDR3 DNA reads TGTGCCAGCAGTGAAATGGTCACCGGGGAGCTGTTTTTT. V is TRBV2 and J is TRBJ2-2; D is unclear. The CDR3 has 13 residues. V lost 2 bases to trimming and J lost 4 bases, with 5 bases between them. Germline loops: CDR1 SNHLY, CDR2 FYNNEI.

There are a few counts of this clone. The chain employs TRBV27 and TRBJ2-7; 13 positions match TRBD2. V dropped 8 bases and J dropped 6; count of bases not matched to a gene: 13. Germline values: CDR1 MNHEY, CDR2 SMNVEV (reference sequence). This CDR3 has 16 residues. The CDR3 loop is CASSPGTSGIWGEQYF. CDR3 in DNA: TGTGCCAGCTCCCCTGGGACTAGCGGGATATGGGGCGAGCAGTACTTC.

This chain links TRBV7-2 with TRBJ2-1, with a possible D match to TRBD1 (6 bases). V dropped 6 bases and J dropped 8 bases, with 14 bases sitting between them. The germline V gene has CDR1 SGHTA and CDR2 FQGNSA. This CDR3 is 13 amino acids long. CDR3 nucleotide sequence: TGTGCCAGCAGGGTAGGGAACAGGGATGAGCAGTTCTTC. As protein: CASRVGNRDEQFF.

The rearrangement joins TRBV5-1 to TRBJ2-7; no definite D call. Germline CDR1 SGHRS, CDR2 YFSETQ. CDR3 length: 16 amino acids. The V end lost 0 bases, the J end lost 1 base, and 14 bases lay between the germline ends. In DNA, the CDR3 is TGCGCCAGCAGCTTGGTCGGCCGGCGCTCTTCCTACGAGCAGTACTTC. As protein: CASSLVGRRSSYEQYF.

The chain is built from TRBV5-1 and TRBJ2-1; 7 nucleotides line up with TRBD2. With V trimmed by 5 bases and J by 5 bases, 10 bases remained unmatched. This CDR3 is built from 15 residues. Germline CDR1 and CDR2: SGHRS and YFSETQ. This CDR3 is CASRTGTTLDNEQFF. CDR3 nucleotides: TGCGCCAGCAGAACCGGGACTACCCTTGACAATGAGCAGTTCTTC.

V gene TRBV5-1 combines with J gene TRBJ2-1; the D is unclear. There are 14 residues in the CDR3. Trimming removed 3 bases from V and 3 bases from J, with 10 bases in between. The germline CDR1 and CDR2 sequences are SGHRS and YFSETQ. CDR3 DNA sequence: TGCGCCAGCAGCTCAGGTCAATTCTACAATGAGCAGTTCTTC. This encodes CASSSGQFYNEQFF.

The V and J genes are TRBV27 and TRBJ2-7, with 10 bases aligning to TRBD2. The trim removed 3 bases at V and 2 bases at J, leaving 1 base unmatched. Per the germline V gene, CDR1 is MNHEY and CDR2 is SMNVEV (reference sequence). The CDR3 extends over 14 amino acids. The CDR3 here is CASSFGTSAYEQYF. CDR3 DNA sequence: TGTGCCAGCAGTTTCGGGACTAGCGCCTACGAGCAGTACTTC.

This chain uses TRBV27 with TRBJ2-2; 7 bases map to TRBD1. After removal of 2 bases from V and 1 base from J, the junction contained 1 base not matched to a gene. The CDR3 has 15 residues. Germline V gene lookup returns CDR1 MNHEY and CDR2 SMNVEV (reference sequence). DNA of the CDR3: TGTGCCAGCAGTTTAAGGACAGGGAACACCGGGGAGCTGTTTTTT. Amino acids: CASSLRTGNTGELFF.